This T cell receptor (beta chain) was obtained from a study of shared clonotypes between healthy human individuals (dated by TCRdb to 2020 to 2022). The study in broad terms: Three men and a couple of women, aged 18 to 49 years, made up the cohort. Libraries were prepared and TCR repertoires were sequenced by different laboratories using diverse techniques, in order to increase sequencing depth and limit assay-specific biases. Blood TCR repertoires of a handful of healthy adults were deeply sequenced to estimate repertoire size and the extent of clonotype sharing between individuals. For each donor, CD4 naive and CD4 memory were each given three plates, CD8 naive was given two plates, and CD8 memory was given one plate. Each donor's leukapheresis produced roughly between roughly 0.85 and 10 billion PBMCs. The full study reports these points: Compared with non-shared clonotypes, clonotypes shared by all four sorted-subset donors had higher generation probabilities. Because the study included a small number of donors, the genetic and exposure-history diversity represented was limited. Naive subsets generally had larger estimated clonotype richness than memory subsets did. Roughly 5% of naive CD4, 3.5% of naive CD8, approximately 2% of memory CD4, and less than 0.45% of memory CD8 clonotypes were shared across several donors. Sampling was restricted to blood, and TCR repertoires in tissue are likely to differ from TCR repertoires in blood. Pairwise subsampling indicated that sequencing depth was expected to affect the degree of clonotype sharing among donors. Rarefaction of sorted-subset datasets indicated incomplete sequencing despite the large sequencing depth.

From a lookup of the germline V gene, CDR1 and CDR2 are SGHVS and FQNEAQ. The CDR3 holds 18 amino acids from the cysteine to the phenylalanine. Of all the DNA, just the CDR3 is kept, 54 bases in frame from base 1. V has 6 bases trimmed and J has 1 base trimmed; junction bases matching no gene number 11. This clone has a single count. What antigen it recognizes has not been identified. Base qualities are not recorded, but no much larger clone differs from it by a single base. TCR CDR3 regions were amplified from genomic DNA by multiplex PCR using the deep immunoSEQ assay. Genomic DNA extracted from each cell subset was distributed evenly over all wells of several immunoSEQ 96-well plates, and each plate served as one replicate. For sorted subsets, about 220 ng of genomic DNA, equivalent to 25,000 to 35,000 T cell genomes, went into each replicate PCR. Purified libraries were quantified with a Qubit 3.0 fluorometer, sized on a Bioanalyzer 2100, and re-quantified with the KAPA Library Quantification kit. A separate single-read 150-cycle Illumina NextSeq 550 flow cell was used to sequence each immunoSEQ 96-well plate. The original methods were these. Because only junctional sequences without quality scores were contained in the immunoSEQ output, filtering matching that applied to full-length reads could not be performed. Sequences were annotated with PyIR, a Python wrapper for IgBLAST v1.9, using IMGT germline references to assign V/J genes and CDR3. Any read was removed if the V/J assignment was weak (E-value above 1e-6), the CDR3 was missing, or the read contained stop codons, out-of-frame junctions, or ambiguous translated residues. V3J clonotypes were defined as sequences sharing the same inferred V gene, J gene, and CDR3 amino acid sequence. To compute the percentage overlap between repertoires, the number of shared unique clonotypes was divided by the size of the smaller repertoire. Repertoire richness was assessed with RTK rarefaction, the Chao1 estimator, and Recon v2.1 estimates of unobserved clonotypes. For all TCRbeta clonotypes obtained by the gDNA method from a few donors, generation probabilities were computed with OLGA. TCRdb stores this immuneACCESS table with in-frame sequences only. Part of the clones is absent; in the studies checked, under half of the shortfall reflects unresolved V genes, and no reason is known for the rest. For V, J and clone size, that table is used; D and trimming come from the DNA. The sample records a few hundred thousand clones, approximately 97% of which are singletons. The ten largest clones represent approximately 0.32% of the sample.

Healthy HIV-negative adults with no recently reported acute infections or vaccinations were included as donors. Every donor was a Caucasian adult living in Nashville, Tennessee, USA. CD8 memory samples consisted of magnetically selected CD45RO+ cells combined with CCR7-negative CD45RA+ effector memory (TemRA) cells. Blood was collected by leukapheresis, and PBMCs were isolated by Ficoll-Histopaque density gradient centrifugation and then cryopreserved in liquid nitrogen vapor phase. Purity and quantity of every magnetically sorted T cell population were checked by analytical flow cytometry. Each sorted fraction had its genomic DNA isolated and then quantified by UV absorbance on a Nanodrop 2000c.

Sequencing was performed on memory CD8+ T cells sorted from blood. In the paper's terms, the cell subset or site label means: CD45RO+ cells pooled with CCR7-negative TemRA cells. The TCR sequence derives from a man aged 25 to 40 in good health. This chain joins TRBV7-8 to TRBJ2-3, with TRBD2 identical over 12 junction bases. The sequenced DNA is TGTGCCAGCAGTCAACCGGGACTAGCGGGCTTACGCACAGATACGCAGTATTTT. Translated, this gives CASSQPGLAGLRTDTQYF.